This T cell receptor (beta chain) stems from a study of CD8 T cells in Susac syndrome. Broader study findings: The study recognized that the number of individuals in its TCR sequencing and HLA analysis was relatively small.

RNA was extracted with the RNeasy kit, and a quantity of roughly 0.5 to 1 ug was reverse transcribed using random hexamers. The amplification used immunoSEQ multiplex PCR on TCR beta CDR3; it spanned 54 Vbeta and 13 Jbeta. Using its own MiXCR run on the immunoSEQ multiplex PCR reads, TCRdb lists one record per CDR3 protein. The table shows 73,000 or so distinct CDR3 sequences, with approximately 94% occurring only once. Sequencing of TCR beta, carried out with a high-throughput approach, was applied to CD8+ and CD4+ T cells from the blood. CD8+ and CD4+ T cells were negatively isolated; TEMRA cells were FACS-enriched. This CDR3 contains 15 residues. Per germline, CDR1 MNHEY and CDR2 SMNVEV (reference sequence). Trimming pared 4 bases from V and 2 bases from J, leaving 15 bases between. As concerns this clonotype: The antigen is unknown.

This TCR was recovered from a human donor with multiple sclerosis. V usage is TRBV27 and J usage is TRBJ2-7, with D tentatively TRBD1 (6 bases). Sequenced sample: CD8+ T cells from PBMCs. The CDR3 bases are TGTGCCAGCAGTTGGGCAGGGGTCCCTACCTACGAGCAGTACTTC. Encoded protein: CASSWAGVPTYEQYF.